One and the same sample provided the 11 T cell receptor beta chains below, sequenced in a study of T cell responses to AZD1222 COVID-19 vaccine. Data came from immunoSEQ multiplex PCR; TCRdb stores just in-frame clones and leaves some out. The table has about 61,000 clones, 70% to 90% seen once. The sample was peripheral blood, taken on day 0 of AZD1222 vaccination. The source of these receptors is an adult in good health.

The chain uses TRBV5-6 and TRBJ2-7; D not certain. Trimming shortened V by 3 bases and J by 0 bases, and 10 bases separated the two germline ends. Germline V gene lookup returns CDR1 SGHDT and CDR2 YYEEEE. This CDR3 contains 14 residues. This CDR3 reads CASSSPLSSYEQYF. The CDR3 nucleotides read TGTGCCAGCAGCTCCCCCCTGAGCTCCTACGAGCAGTACTTC.

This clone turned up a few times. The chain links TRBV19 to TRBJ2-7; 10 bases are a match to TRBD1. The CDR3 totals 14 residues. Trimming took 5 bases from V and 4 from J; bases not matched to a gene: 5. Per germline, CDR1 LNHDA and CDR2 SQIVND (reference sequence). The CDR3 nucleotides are TGTGCCAGTAGTGATTGGACAGGGGGGTACGAGCAGTACTTC. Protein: CASSDWTGGYEQYF.

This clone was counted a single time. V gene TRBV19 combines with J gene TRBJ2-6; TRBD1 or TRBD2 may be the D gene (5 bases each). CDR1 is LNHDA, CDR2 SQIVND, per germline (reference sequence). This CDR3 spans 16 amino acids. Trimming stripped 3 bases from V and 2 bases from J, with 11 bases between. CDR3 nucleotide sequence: TGTGCCAGTAGTATCCAGGGAGCAACTGGGGCCAACGTCCTGACTTTC. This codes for CASSIQGATGANVLTF.

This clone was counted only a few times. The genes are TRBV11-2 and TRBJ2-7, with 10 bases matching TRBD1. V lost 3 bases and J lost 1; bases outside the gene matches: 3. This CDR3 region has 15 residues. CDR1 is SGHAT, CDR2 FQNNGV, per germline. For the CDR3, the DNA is TGTGCCAGCAGCTTCGTGGGACAGGGGTCCTACGAGCAGTACTTC. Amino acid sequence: CASSFVGQGSYEQYF.

The CDR3 sequence is CASSQGGAVTEAFF. In DNA form, the CDR3 reads TGTGCCAGCAGCCAGGGGGGGGCAGTCACTGAAGCTTTCTTT. The rearrangement uses TRBV3-1 (or the pseudogene TRBV3-2) and TRBJ1-1; D may be TRBD1 (6 bases). This CDR3 is 14 amino acids long. The germline V and J ends were trimmed by 3 bases and 4 bases, with 12 bases remaining between them. CDR1 LGHDT and CDR2 YNNKEL come from the germline V gene (reference sequence).

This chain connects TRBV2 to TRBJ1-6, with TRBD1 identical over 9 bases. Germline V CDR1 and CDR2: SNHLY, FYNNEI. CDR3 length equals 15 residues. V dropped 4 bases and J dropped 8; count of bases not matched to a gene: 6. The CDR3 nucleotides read TGTGCCAGCAGTGGCTCCGGGACAGGGTATTCACCCCTCCACTTT. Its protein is CASSGSGTGYSPLHF.

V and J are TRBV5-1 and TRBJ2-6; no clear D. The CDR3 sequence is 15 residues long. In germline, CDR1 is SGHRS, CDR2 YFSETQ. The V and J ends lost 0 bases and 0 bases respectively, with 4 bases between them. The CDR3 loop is CASSLGSSGANVLTF. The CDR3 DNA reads TGCGCCAGCAGCTTGGGGAGCTCTGGGGCCAACGTCCTGACTTTC.

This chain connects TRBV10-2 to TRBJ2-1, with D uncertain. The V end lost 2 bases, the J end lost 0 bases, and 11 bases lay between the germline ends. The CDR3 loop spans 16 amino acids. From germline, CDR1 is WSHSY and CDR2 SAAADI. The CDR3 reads CASSERVAISYNEQFF. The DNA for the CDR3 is TGCGCCAGCAGTGAGAGGGTCGCGATCTCCTACAATGAGCAGTTCTTC.

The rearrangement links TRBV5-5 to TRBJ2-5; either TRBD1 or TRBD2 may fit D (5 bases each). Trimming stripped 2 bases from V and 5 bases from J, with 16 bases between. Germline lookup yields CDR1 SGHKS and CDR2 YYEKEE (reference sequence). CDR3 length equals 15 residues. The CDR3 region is CASSFHRGRQETQYF. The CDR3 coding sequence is TGTGCCAGCAGCTTCCACCGGGGCCGACAGGAGACCCAGTACTTC.

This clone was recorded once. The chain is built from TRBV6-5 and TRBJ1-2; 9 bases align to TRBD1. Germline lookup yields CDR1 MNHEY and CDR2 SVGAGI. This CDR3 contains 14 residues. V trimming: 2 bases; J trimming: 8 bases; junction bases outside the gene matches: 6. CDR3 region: CASSYGGTGMGYTF. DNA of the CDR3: TGTGCCAGCAGTTACGGGGGGACAGGGATGGGCTACACCTTC.

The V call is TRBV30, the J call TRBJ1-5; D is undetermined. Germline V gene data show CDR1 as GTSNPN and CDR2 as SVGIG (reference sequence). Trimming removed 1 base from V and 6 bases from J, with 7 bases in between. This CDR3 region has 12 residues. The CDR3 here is CAWSGNRQPQHF. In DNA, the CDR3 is TGTGCCTGGAGTGGGAACCGTCAGCCCCAGCATTTT.